The TCR beta chain described here comes from a study of response to subunit inactivated influenza vaccine. TCRdb re-called the RT-PCR reads through MiXCR, storing one row per CDR3 protein. The profile shows about 530,000 distinct CDR3 sequences, 12% of them singletons. In this sample, this clonotype turned up many times. Its specificity is unknown. Study-wide results and caveats: Few new T cells, the authors suggested, are recruited by each seasonal influenza vaccination.

This CDR3 is 12 amino acids long. Germline values: CDR1 DFQATT, CDR2 SNEGSKA (reference sequence). The germline V and J ends were trimmed by 3 bases and 5 bases, with 10 bases remaining between them. The rearrangement joins TRBV20-1 to TRBJ1-2; tentative D call: TRBD1 (5 bases). This receptor was identified in a man aged 50 to 60 who received an inactivated influenza vaccine. The sequences come from PBMCs from blood, collected on the day of vaccination. In DNA form, the CDR3 reads TGCAGTGCTAGGGTCAGGACATATGGCTACACCTTC. This translates into CSARVRTYGYTF.